These 25 T cell receptor beta chains were sequenced from one sample in a study of T-cell memory formation after mild COVID-19. TCRdb redid the calling of the 5' RACE reads with MiXCR, one entry per CDR3 protein. The data show thousands of distinct CDR3 sequences, with roughly a sixth seen just once and about 2% held by the top ten. Sequencing was performed on PBMCs or a T cell subset sorted from them (not recorded which). The receptors stem from an adult who had mild COVID-19 (a few samples of this study predate the infection). Cell type and time point are not known.

V and J are TRBV15 and TRBJ2-1, with 8 nucleotides matching TRBD2. V lost 2 bases and J lost 5; bases outside the gene matches: 14. Per the germline V gene, CDR1 is LNHNV and CDR2 is YYDKDF (reference sequence). CDR3 size: 18 residues. CDR3 amino acids: CATSRLSPGLELDNEQFF. CDR3 nucleotide sequence: TGTGCCACCAGCAGACTCTCCCCGGGACTAGAGTTGGACAATGAGCAGTTCTTC.

The chain employs TRBV4-1 and TRBJ2-7; possible D gene TRBD1, 6 bases. With the DNA end fitting TRBJ2-5 better, the J assignment may be wrong. The length of the CDR3 is 15 residues. The germline V gene has CDR1 MGHRA and CDR2 YSYEKL. The CDR3 protein is CASSHWDSTGETQYF. The CDR3 DNA sequence: TGCGCCAGCAGCCATTGGGATAGTACAGGGGAGACCCAGTACTTC.

This clonotype was seen ten or more times. In DNA, the CDR3 is TGTGCCAGCAGCCCTCTCGGGCAGCCCCAGCATTTT. Amino acids: CASSPLGQPQHF. This chain connects TRBV6-5 to TRBJ1-5; D unresolved. The CDR3 is 12 residues long. Germline V lookup: CDR1 MNHEY, CDR2 SVGAGI. V gave up 6 bases and J gave up 7 bases, with 10 bases separating them.

This clonotype is medium-sized within its sample. The CDR3 region is CASSRRAGTGQETQYF. CDR3 coding DNA: TGCGCCAGCAGCCGTAGGGCCGGGACAGGGCAAGAGACCCAGTACTTC. This sequence joins TRBV4-3 and TRBJ2-5, with TRBD1 matching 9 bases. J lost 2 bases, V lost 4 bases, and 8 bases had no gene match. The CDR3 is 16 amino acids. The germline V gene encodes CDR1 LGHNA and CDR2 YSLEER.

In this sample, this clonotype is medium-sized. The chain is built from TRBV12-3 or TRBV12-4 and TRBJ1-1, with a weak D call TRBD1 (5 bases). V was trimmed by 7 bases and J by 0 bases, leaving 12 bases between them. CDR3 length: 14 amino acids. The DNA for the CDR3 is TGTGCCAGCACCTTGGGGCAGATGAACACTGAAGCTTTCTTT. Translation gives CASTLGQMNTEAFF.

Within the sample, this clonotype is medium-sized. V is TRBV6-2 or TRBV6-3 and J is TRBJ2-7; D unclear. The V gene lost 5 bases and the J gene lost 3 bases, with 14 bases spanning the gap. The germline gives CDR1 MNHEY, CDR2 SVGEGT. This CDR3 spans 14 amino acids. Written as DNA, the CDR3 is TGTGCCAGCAGTAACTTCCCCCTCCGCTACGAGCAGTACGTC. Its protein product is CASSNFPLRYEQYV.

This clonotype is medium-sized in the sample. V is TRBV29-1 and J is TRBJ2-4; 8 bases are a match to TRBD2. Trimming at V came to 4 bases and at J to 10 bases, leaving 9 bases not matched to a gene. This CDR3 is 13 amino acids long. Looked up from germline, CDR1 is SQVTM and CDR2 is ANQGSEA. CDR3 protein: CSVGPREGSIQYF. Here the CDR3 DNA reads TGCAGCGTTGGACCCCGGGAGGGGAGTATTCAGTACTTC.

This chain's CDR3 is CASPPRGPDTQYF. CDR3 bases: TGCGCCAGCCCCCCCCGGGGCCCAGATACGCAGTATTTT. V usage is TRBV5-1 and J usage is TRBJ2-3; D may be TRBD1 or TRBD2 (5 bases each). The germline V gene encodes CDR1 SGHRS and CDR2 YFSETQ. This CDR3 is 13 amino acids long. Trimming removed 7 bases at V and 4 bases at J, with 13 bases between.

The chain recombines TRBV7-6 with TRBJ2-1; no reliable D call. CDR1 is SGHVS, CDR2 FNYEAQ, per germline. Trimming took 4 bases from V and 5 from J, leaving 9 bases between them. The CDR3 has 13 residues. The CDR3 is CASSSRGHNEQFF. CDR3 sequence (DNA): TGTGCCAGCAGCTCCCGAGGTCACAATGAGCAGTTCTTC.

This clonotype is termed medium-sized (0.01 to 0.1%). The chain recombines TRBV5-1 with TRBJ2-1; D gene unclear. The CDR3 totals 16 residues. The V end lost 2 bases, the J end lost 6 bases, and 18 bases lay between the germline ends. The germline V gene encodes CDR1 SGHRS and CDR2 YFSETQ. The CDR3 DNA reads TGCGCCAGCAGCTTTTATTCGCAGATCCGGACCAATGAGCAGTTCTTC. Protein sequence: CASSFYSQIRTNEQFF.

This clonotype counts as medium-sized. The chain uses TRBV19 and TRBJ2-3, with D perhaps given as TRBD1 or TRBD2 (5 bases each). Germline loops: CDR1 LNHDA, CDR2 SQIVND (reference sequence). The CDR3 is 12 residues long. With 6 bases removed from V and 11 bases from J, the gap between germline ends came to 15 bases. The CDR3, as DNA: TGTGCCAGTAGCGGGGTTCGGGACGGGCAGTATTTT. Translation: CASSGVRDGQYF.

The chain combines TRBV27 with TRBJ2-7, with 7 bases that match TRBD1. The CDR3 spans 14 residues. V dropped 8 bases and J dropped 0; count of bases not matched to a gene: 7. Germline V gives CDR1 MNHEY, CDR2 SMNVEV (reference sequence). The CDR3 DNA is TGTGCCAGCGCAGGACAGGCCTCCTCCTACGAGCAGTACTTC. As protein: CASAGQASSYEQYF.

The chain has TRBV4-1 and TRBJ2-3; D perhaps matches TRBD2 (5 bases). V dropped 5 bases and J dropped 4 bases, with 19 bases sitting between them. CDR1 MGHRA and CDR2 YSYEKL come from the germline V gene. CDR3 size: 16 residues. CDR3 loop: CASSNRLGKAADTQYF. The DNA for the CDR3 is TGCGCCAGCAGCAACCGCCTCGGGAAGGCCGCAGATACGCAGTATTTT.

Many counts were recorded for this clonotype. The chain recombines TRBV19 with TRBJ2-5; TRBD2 agrees at 13 bases. There are 15 residues in the CDR3. V gave up 6 bases and J gave up 5 bases; unmatched junction bases: 6. CDR1 and CDR2 from the germline V gene are LNHDA and SQIVND (reference sequence). CDR3 loop: CASSLTSGGFETQYF. The CDR3 region has the DNA TGTGCCAGTAGCTTGACTAGCGGGGGGTTTGAGACCCAGTACTTC.

The chain employs TRBV11-2 and TRBJ2-7, with 10 bases fitting TRBD1. The trim removed 5 bases at V and 6 bases at J, leaving 22 bases unmatched. Germline V gene data show CDR1 as SGHAT and CDR2 as FQNNGV. This CDR3 region has 19 residues. The CDR3 coding sequence is TGTGCCAGCAGCCTGGGACAGGGGCAACTCCTCGGATCTGGAGCCGAGCAGTACTTC. Its translation: CASSLGQGQLLGSGAEQYF.

The V gene is TRBV12-3 or TRBV12-4, the J gene TRBJ2-5; no clear D. The V end lost 2 bases, the J end lost 2 bases, and 9 bases lay between the germline ends. The CDR3 is made up of 14 amino acids. Here the CDR3 DNA reads TGTGCCAGCAGTTTAAGGCGTCAGCAAGAGACCCAGTACTTC. Translated: CASSLRRQQETQYF.

By frequency in the sample, this clonotype is medium-sized. This chain connects TRBV6-5 to TRBJ2-4, with 9 bases aligning to TRBD1. The germline gives CDR1 MNHEY, CDR2 SVGAGI. The CDR3 runs 15 residues. The V and J ends lost 2 bases and 4 bases, in that order; junction bases with no gene match: 3. The CDR3 nucleotides read TGTGCCAGCAGTTACCGACAGGGGGGAAAAAACATTCAGTACTTC. Residues: CASSYRQGGKNIQYF.

This clonotype is medium-sized (0.01 to 0.1%) within its sample. CDR3: CSARGERTYEQYF. The DNA for the CDR3 is TGCAGTGCTAGGGGCGAGCGGACCTACGAGCAGTACTTC. This sequence joins TRBV20-1 and TRBJ2-7; maybe TRBD2 (5 bases). This CDR3 is built from 13 residues. V lost 3 bases and J lost 2, with 11 bases in between. CDR1 DFQATT and CDR2 SNEGSKA come from the germline V gene (reference sequence).

For the CDR3, the DNA is TGTGCCAGCAGCTTAAGAGCGGGGGGGCCGCGGCAGTACTTC. Protein product: CASSLRAGGPRQYF. The chain joins TRBV7-2 to TRBJ2-7, with 10 nucleotides matching TRBD2. The V gene end was trimmed by 2 bases and the J gene end by 9 bases; junction bases not matched to a gene: 7. The CDR3 runs to 14 residues. Germline lookup yields CDR1 SGHTA and CDR2 FQGNSA.

This clonotype was seen at least ten times. The gene calls are TRBV15 and TRBJ1-5; D might be TRBD1 (6 bases). The CDR3 contains 17 residues. V dropped 0 bases and J dropped 0 bases, with 12 bases sitting between them. Looked up from germline, CDR1 is LNHNV and CDR2 is YYDKDF (reference sequence). The CDR3 is CATSRDYRVYSNQPQHF. For the CDR3, the DNA is TGTGCCACCAGCAGAGACTACAGGGTCTATAGCAATCAGCCCCAGCATTTT.

This clonotype is deemed medium-sized. For the CDR3, the DNA is TGTGCCAGCGAGGAGCGGGGGGGGTTTACAGATACGCAGTATTTT. It specifies CASEERGGFTDTQYF. This sequence joins TRBV27 and TRBJ2-3; 10 bases match TRBD2. V was pared by 8 bases and J by 3 bases, with 8 bases of the junction left unmatched. Germline V lookup: CDR1 MNHEY, CDR2 SMNVEV (reference sequence). This CDR3 is built from 15 residues.

The chain recombines TRBV4-3 with TRBJ2-3; either TRBD1 or TRBD2 may fit D (5 bases each). This CDR3 comprises 15 residues. The V gene lost 3 bases and the J gene lost 4 bases, with 14 bases spanning the gap. Germline-derived CDR1 and CDR2 are LGHNA and YSLEER. CDR3 nucleotide sequence: TGCGCCAGCAGCCAGAGGGGTAGAGGGGCAGATACGCAGTATTTT. Translated, it gives CASSQRGRGADTQYF.

By share, this clonotype counts as medium-sized (0.01 to 0.1%). The CDR3 coding sequence is TGCGCCAGCAGCTTGGGGACAGCCTACAATGAGCAGTTCTTC. Its protein product is CASSLGTAYNEQFF. The chain recombines TRBV5-1 with TRBJ2-1, with TRBD1 as a possible D gene (6 bases). The V end was cut by 0 bases, the J end by 2 bases, with 6 bases between. CDR1 and CDR2 from the germline V gene are SGHRS and YFSETQ. The CDR3 has 14 amino acids.

This clonotype was picked up many times. The CDR3 region has the DNA TGTGCCAGCAGCTCTCCAGGGGGCCTCTATGAGCAGTTCTTC. It encodes CASSSPGGLYEQFF. The rearrangement joins TRBV5-4 to TRBJ2-1; TRBD1 agrees at 8 bases. The junction had 7 bases not matched to a gene; V was cut back by 3 bases and J by 8 bases. In germline, CDR1 is SGHNT, CDR2 YYREEE (reference sequence). The length of the CDR3 is 14 residues.

This clonotype is medium-sized (0.01 to 0.1%) within its sample. The rearrangement links TRBV6-5 to TRBJ2-3, with TRBD2 as a possible D gene (6 bases). The CDR3 totals 15 residues. Trimming removed 4 bases at V and 4 bases at J, with 15 bases between. Germline-derived CDR1 and CDR2 are MNHEY and SVGAGI. The CDR3 spells CASSSRNLAPDTQYF. CDR3 bases: TGTGCCAGCAGTTCCAGGAATCTAGCGCCAGATACGCAGTATTTT.